A selection of T cell receptor beta chains follows, all from one sample in a study of blood T cells in healthy people across ages. MiXCR, applied by TCRdb to the 5' RACE reads, yields one record per CDR3 protein. Here the sample spans approximately 320,000 distinct CDR3 sequences, about 25% being singletons. The sample consisted of blood. These receptors came from a woman between 70 and 85 years old in good health. CDR3s include the opening cysteine and the closing phenylalanine or tryptophan. The order of the fields is J gene, clone size, D gene, V gene, CDR3 protein, CDR3 DNA. D genes are given only for firm matches. Only part of the rows carry a size: once, few, many, or a class if the clone is expanded.

TRBJ1-6 | NA | NA | TRBV20-1 | CSASSAEHSNSPLHF | TGCAGTGCTTCTTCCGCCGAACACTCTAATTCACCCCTCCACTTT
TRBJ2-2 | few | TRBD2 | TRBV19 | CASSSPGLAVNTGELFF | TGTGCCAGTAGTAGCCCGGGACTAGCGGTGAACACCGGGGAGCTGTTTTTT
TRBJ1-1 | many | TRBD1 | TRBV29-1 | CSVFDSGGTTEAFF | TGCAGCGTTTTCGACTCAGGGGGGACGACTGAAGCTTTCTTT
TRBJ1-2 | few | NA | TRBV5-6 | CASSRTDNYGYTF | TGTGCCAGCAGCCGGACAGATAACTATGGCTACACCTTC
TRBJ2-3 | NA | TRBD2 | TRBV20-1 | CSAAPGLAGGPKSTDTQYF | TGCAGTGCCGCACCGGGACTAGCGGGAGGGCCCAAAAGCACAGATACGCAGTATTTT
TRBJ1-1 | few | TRBD1 | TRBV5-1 | CASSFGIEGQEAFF | TGCGCCAGCAGCTTCGGGATTGAGGGACAGGAAGCTTTCTTT
TRBJ2-3 | few | TRBD2 | TRBV10-3 | CAISGTSLTDTQYF | TGTGCCATCAGTGGGACTAGCCTCACAGATACGCAGTATTTT
TRBJ2-3 | NA | NA | TRBV20-1 | CSAQRPLGSQYF | TGCAGTGCCCAACGGCCGCTAGGGTCGCAGTATTTT
TRBJ2-7 | many | TRBD2 | TRBV12-3/TRBV12-4 | CASSLGGEQYF | TGTGCCAGCAGTTTGGGGGGGGAGCAGTACTTC
TRBJ2-5 | NA | NA | TRBV20-1 | CSAPGNQETQYF | TGCAGTGCTCCGGGTAACCAAGAGACCCAGTACTTC
TRBJ2-1 | NA | TRBD2 | TRBV7-9 | CASSFNLGTSGSNEQFF | TGTGCCAGCAGCTTTAATTTGGGGACTAGCGGGAGTAATGAGCAGTTCTTC
TRBJ2-1 | NA | NA | TRBV28 | CASRTSTRFDYNEQFF | TGTGCCAGCAGGACATCAACTAGGTTCGACTACAATGAGCAGTTCTTC
TRBJ2-6 | NA | NA | TRBV7-3 | CASSLSSSTGANVLTF | TGTGCCAGCAGCTTAAGTAGCAGTACTGGGGCCAACGTCCTGACTTTC
TRBJ2-5 | NA | TRBD1 | TRBV7-2 | CASSPQGTGRSETQYF | TGTGCCAGCAGCCCCCAGGGGACAGGGAGGTCAGAGACCCAGTACTTC
TRBJ2-3 | few | NA | TRBV15 | CATSREPLAADTQYF | TGTGCCACCAGCAGAGAACCCCTAGCAGCAGATACGCAGTATTTT
TRBJ2-7 | NA | TRBD2 | TRBV6-5 | CASSYSVSGTRTYEQYF | TGTGCCAGCAGTTACTCTGTGTCCGGGACTAGAACCTACGAGCAGTACTTC
TRBJ2-3 | NA | NA | TRBV6-2/TRBV6-3 | CASSRRWDTQYF | TGTGCCAGCAGCCGCCGTTGGGATACGCAGTATTTT
TRBJ2-5 | few | TRBD1 | TRBV7-2 | CASSPGTGETQYF | TGTGCCAGCAGCCCCGGGACAGGGGAGACCCAGTACTTC
TRBJ2-7 | NA | TRBD2 | TRBV28 | CASSSAGTRVYEQYF | TGTGCCAGCAGTTCCGCCGGGACTAGGGTCTACGAGCAGTACTTC
TRBJ2-2 | NA | NA | TRBV20-1 | CSAARGSTGELFF | TGCAGTGCCGCTCGAGGGAGCACCGGGGAGCTGTTTTTT
TRBJ2-1 | NA | NA | TRBV7-9 | CASSLGDSRYNEQFF | TGTGCCAGCAGCTTAGGAGACAGTCGTTACAATGAGCAGTTCTTC
TRBJ2-1 | few | NA | TRBV6-6 | CASSGDTPAYNEQFF | TGTGCCAGCAGTGGGGACACCCCTGCCTACAATGAGCAGTTCTTC
TRBJ2-7 | NA | TRBD1 | TRBV14 | CASSPRDRRSYEQYF | TGTGCCAGCAGCCCTCGGGACAGGCGATCCTACGAGCAGTACTTC
TRBJ2-7 | few | NA | TRBV15 | CATSRTGTGAYEQYF | TGTGCCACCAGCAGGACCGGGACGGGGGCCTACGAGCAGTACTTC
TRBJ1-2 | few | TRBD1 | TRBV4-1 | CASSHLSERGLDGYTF | TGCGCCAGCAGCCACCTATCGGAAAGGGGGCTGGATGGCTACACCTTC
TRBJ2-5 | NA | NA | TRBV6-2/TRBV6-3 | CASSYGPKGETQYF | TGTGCCAGCAGTTACGGGCCCAAAGGGGAGACCCAGTACTTC
TRBJ2-5 | NA | TRBD1 | TRBV7-8 | CASSSIPGQEDQEAQYF | TGTGCCAGCAGTTCGATTCCGGGACAGGAAGACCAAGAGGCCCAGTACTTC
TRBJ2-2 | few | TRBD2 | TRBV6-5 | CASSYLRTSGSGLGGELFF | TGTGCCAGCAGTTACCTACGGACTAGCGGGAGTGGGTTGGGCGGGGAGCTGTTTTTT
TRBJ2-1 | NA | NA | TRBV7-2 | CASTPQVGLYNEQFF | TGTGCCAGCACTCCGCAGGTCGGACTTTACAATGAGCAGTTCTTC
TRBJ2-7 | few | NA | TRBV2 | CASLSDGQGADEQYF | TGTGCCAGCCTCTCGGATGGCCAGGGCGCCGACGAGCAGTACTTC
TRBJ1-4 | NA | NA | TRBV5-1 | CASGDLGEKLFF | TGCGCCTCAGGAGACCTGGGGGAAAAACTGTTTTTT
TRBJ2-5 | few | NA | TRBV18 | CASSPEGTQGTQYF | TGTGCCAGCTCACCAGAAGGGACCCAAGGGACCCAGTACTTC
TRBJ2-1 | NA | NA | TRBV20-1 | CSAREMGMSPNEQFF | TGCAGTGCTAGAGAGATGGGAATGAGTCCCAATGAGCAGTTCTTC
TRBJ1-6 | few | NA | TRBV20-1 | CSARSGQGYGQGSPLHF | TGCAGTGCTAGAAGCGGTCAGGGGTACGGCCAAGGTTCACCCCTCCACTTT
TRBJ1-2 | few | NA | TRBV28 | CASSLTQGWYGYTF | TGTGCCAGCAGTTTAACCCAGGGCTGGTATGGCTACACCTTC
TRBJ2-5 | few | NA | TRBV7-2 | CASSRGLRETQYF | TGTGCCAGCAGCCGGGGTCTACGGGAGACCCAGTACTTC
TRBJ2-2 | few | NA | TRBV4-1 | CASSQESWSTANTGELFF | TGCGCCAGCAGCCAAGAATCTTGGAGTACTGCGAACACCGGGGAGCTGTTTTTT
TRBJ2-1 | NA | TRBD1 | TRBV6-5 | CASNRDRVGNEQFF | TGTGCCAGCAACCGGGACAGGGTTGGCAATGAGCAGTTCTTC
TRBJ2-2 | once | NA | TRBV12-3/TRBV12-4 | CASAESLPGELFF | TGTGCCAGCGCGGAGTCCCTCCCCGGGGAGCTGTTTTTT
TRBJ1-6 | few | NA | TRBV12-3/TRBV12-4 | CASGDGNSPLHF | TGTGCCAGCGGGGATGGAAATTCACCCCTCCACTTT
TRBJ1-4 | NA | NA | TRBV20-1 | CSAKPIHNEKLFF | TGCAGTGCGAAGCCGATCCATAATGAAAAACTGTTTTTT
TRBJ2-3 | NA | TRBD2 | TRBV20-1 | CSATFGRGTFTDTQYF | TGCAGTGCCACATTCGGGCGGGGGACTTTCACAGATACGCAGTATTTT
TRBJ2-1 | many | NA | TRBV15 | CATKGGYLMNEQFF | TGTGCCACCAAGGGGGGGTACCTCATGAATGAGCAGTTCTTC
TRBJ1-2 | many | NA | TRBV29-1 | CSVEDSLGGLSGYTF | TGCAGCGTTGAAGATAGCCTCGGGGGTCTCAGTGGCTACACCTTC
TRBJ2-6 | many | NA | TRBV5-1 | CASSTSSSGANVLTF | TGCGCCAGCAGCACCTCTAGCTCTGGGGCCAACGTCCTGACTTTC
TRBJ2-1 | many | TRBD2 | TRBV9 | CASSVGGSWYNEQFF | TGTGCCAGCAGCGTAGGCGGGAGTTGGTACAATGAGCAGTTCTTC
TRBJ1-1 | once | NA | TRBV7-2 | CASSHGVGLGDTEAFF | TGTGCCAGCAGCCACGGGGTTGGGCTGGGGGACACTGAAGCTTTCTTT
TRBJ2-1 | NA | TRBD1 | TRBV6-6 | CASRYGTGHYNEQFF | TGTGCCAGCAGGTATGGGACAGGGCACTACAATGAGCAGTTCTTC
TRBJ2-5 | NA | NA | TRBV5-4 | CASSFRTVTGETQYF | TGTGCCAGCAGCTTCAGAACAGTGACGGGAGAGACCCAGTACTTC
TRBJ2-1 | many | NA | TRBV7-6 | CASSSVSAGTTNEQFF | TGTGCCAGCAGCTCAGTAAGCGCCGGGACCACGAATGAGCAGTTCTTC
TRBJ2-7 | NA | TRBD1 | TRBV6-5 | CASSYRDRDSYEQYF | TGTGCCAGCAGTTACAGGGACAGGGACAGCTACGAGCAGTACTTC
TRBJ2-4 | NA | NA | TRBV28 | CASSSPGASRNNIQYF | TGTGCCAGCAGTTCCCCAGGGGCGTCTCGGAATAACATTCAGTACTTC
TRBJ1-4 | NA | TRBD1 | TRBV4-3 | CASSQVVPEGQWIGKLFF | TGCGCCAGCAGCCAAGTCGTCCCGGAGGGACAGTGGATCGGAAAACTGTTTTTT
TRBJ2-1 | NA | TRBD2 | TRBV28 | CASGDGLAGVFRGEQFF | TGTGCCAGCGGGGACGGACTAGCGGGAGTCTTTAGGGGGGAGCAGTTCTTC